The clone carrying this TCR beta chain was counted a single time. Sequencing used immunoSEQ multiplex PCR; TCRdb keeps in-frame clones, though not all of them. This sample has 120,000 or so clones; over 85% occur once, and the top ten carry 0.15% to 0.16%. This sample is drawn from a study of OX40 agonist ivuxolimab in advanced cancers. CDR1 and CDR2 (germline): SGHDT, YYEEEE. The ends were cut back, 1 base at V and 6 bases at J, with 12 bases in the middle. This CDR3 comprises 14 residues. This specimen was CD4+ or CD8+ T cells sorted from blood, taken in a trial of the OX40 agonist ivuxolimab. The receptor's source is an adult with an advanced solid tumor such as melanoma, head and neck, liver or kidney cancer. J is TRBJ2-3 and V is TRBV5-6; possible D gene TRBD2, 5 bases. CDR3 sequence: CASSLLANLDTQYF. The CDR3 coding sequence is TGTGCCAGCAGCTTGCTAGCAAATTTGGATACGCAGTATTTT.